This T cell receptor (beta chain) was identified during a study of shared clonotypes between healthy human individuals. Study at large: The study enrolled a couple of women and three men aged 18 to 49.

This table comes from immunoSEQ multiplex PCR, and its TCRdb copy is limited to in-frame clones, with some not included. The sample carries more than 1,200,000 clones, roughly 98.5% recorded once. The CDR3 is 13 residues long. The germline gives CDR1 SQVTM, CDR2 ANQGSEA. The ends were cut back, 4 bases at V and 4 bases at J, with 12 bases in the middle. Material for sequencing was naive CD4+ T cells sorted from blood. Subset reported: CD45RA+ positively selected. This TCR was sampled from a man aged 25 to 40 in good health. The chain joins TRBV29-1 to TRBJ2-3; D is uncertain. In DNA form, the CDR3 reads TGCAGCGTTGTTATAGGGTCAGCAGATACGCAGTATTTT. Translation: CSVVIGSADTQYF.